This TCR beta chain was identified in a study of cytomegalovirus exposure and HLA in healthy donors (dated by TCRdb to between 2016 and 2019). Concerning the study at large: An earlier analysis of approximately 550 of the donors reported 250 to 300 Gb of sequence data and 120 million or so unique TCR beta sequences from approximately 180 million T cells. A separate validation cohort of about 110 different subjects was used in addition to the roughly 640-subject first cohort. In a later analysis, previously published TCR beta repertoires from more than 500 donors were re-analyzed and high-resolution HLA genotyping was added so that TCR occurrence patterns could be studied. The study aimed to test whether signatures of past pathogen exposure could be identified by cataloging public T cell receptors. Among some 410 genotyped donors of the cohort, an average of about 240,000 unique TCR beta nucleotide sequences were sequenced per donor, roughly a sixth of them non-productive. HLA typing included class I and class II loci at four-digit resolution. In a later genetic analysis, genome-wide SNP genotypes for 398 of the 666 donors were used, and that subset was treated as a discovery cohort. Every discovery cohort repertoire had been produced on one sequencing platform. Typing coverage varied by locus: about 620-640 donors for A, B, C, DRB1 and DQB1; about 520 for DQA1; around 570 for DPA1; around 490 for DPB1. The genetic ancestry cluster associated with self-reported Caucasian donors included 65% to 90% of the roughly 410 genotyped donors. An early release covering roughly 600 HLA-typed donors comprised 300 to 350 gigabases of sequencing data and 85 million or so unique TCR sequences. An earlier analysis of several hundred of the donors applied high-throughput TCR beta sequencing to assess whether each TCR beta V gene segment acted as functional or pseudogenic. To predict cytomegalovirus infection status, the study combined high-throughput TCR immunosequencing, statistical association of individual TCRs with disease status, and machine learning. Donor age, sex, ethnicity and CMV serostatus were collected together with the repertoire data. The T cell repertoires of roughly 660 subjects were profiled by immunosequencing and related to cytomegalovirus serostatus. Rather than using new phenotypic data, the later analysis identified candidate immune exposures from TCR beta sequences and from how often those sequences occurred across donors. Because of strong linkage in the cohort, five DR-DQ haplotypes were treated as single units for association and clustering. General study outcomes and caveats: In a later genetic analysis, a missense DCLRE1C variant was associated with V-gene and J-gene trimming of TCR beta chains, and the association was replicated in an independent cohort. Correlated functional status among segregating V segments might be attributable to linkage disequilibrium, but an unknown experimental factor could not be ruled out. The authors suggested that the approach could potentially be extended to other disease states and immunological phenotypes. In vitro tests confirmed that a few of the cytomegalovirus-associated TCR beta chains recognize cytomegalovirus antigens. Because some donors lacked HLA typing at each locus, the association tests relied only on the typed subset. In a later analysis, over 15,000 TCR beta sequences were associated with specific HLA alleles at a false discovery rate of 0.05. While some public TCRs were present in many individuals, most TCR sequences turned up only very rarely across donors. Roughly uniform sequencing depth across donors was assumed in presence/absence analyses, although this assumption may not hold. Some IMGT-functional V segments, including TRBV6-2 and TRBV6-3, could not be told apart with the 87-base-pair reads, so those segments were excluded. According to a later genetic analysis, donors in an Asian-associated ancestry cluster had fewer N-insertions in productive TCRs than the approximately 700-donor mean. Broadly in line with IMGT annotations, most TCR beta V segments showed up in productive rearrangements about 87% or about 30% of the time in an earlier analysis of several hundred of the donors. In a later analysis, HLA-associated TCR beta chains showed more clonal expansion and lower generation probabilities than non-associated chains that were equally common. Only TCR beta chains were sequenced in this cohort, and the absence of alpha or paired-chain data limited detectable features. A group of highly shared sequence variants was considered likely to be a technical artifact of the sequencing pipeline. According to a later analysis, most CMV-associated TCR beta chains appeared to be HLA-restricted, and the HLA associations seemed to be driven largely by CMV exposure. A later analysis reported that several top co-occurrence clusters appeared linked to parvovirus B19, influenza, CMV and Epstein-Barr virus. When HLA alleles, especially DR and DQ, strongly co-occurred, attributing TCR associations to individual alleles was difficult. According to a later analysis, TCR association rates differed among HLA loci, with DRB1 alleles showing the most associated TCRs and HLA-C alleles showing the fewest. In the study, roughly 160 TCR beta chains were listed as associated with cytomegalovirus. A further reported finding was that TCR beta sequences accurately predicted the HLA-A and HLA-B alleles for most subjects in the first cohort. For the cohort, immune exposure information was limited to CMV serostatus. Cytomegalovirus status was reported to be diagnosed by the classifier with high specificity and sensitivity in both the original and validation cohorts. Because counts were too low, roughly 18 rarely observed V segments, including chromosome 9 orphons, were left out of the earlier analysis of over 550 of the donors.

Remarks on this clone: The antigen it recognizes is unknown. A read error may account for a junction end that differs from germline.

The germline V gene yields SGHTA for CDR1 and FQGNSA for CDR2. From cysteine to phenylalanine, the CDR3 is 15 amino acids long. Left in the record is the CDR3 DNA by itself, 45 bases read in frame from the first base. Library preparation was by the immunoSEQ multiplex PCR assay. A mixture of 60 forward primers for TCR Vbeta segments and 13 reverse primers for TCR Jbeta segments was used in the multiplex PCR. Amplification of the CDR3 region of rearranged TCR beta genes was performed with a multiplex PCR assay on genomic DNA. Amplified TCR beta libraries were sequenced as 87-base-pair reads on the Illumina HiSeq System. In the source study's methods: A later analysis counted tens of millions of unique TCR beta chains across the 700 or so repertoires, and some 11 million of these chains were shared by at least two donors. Raw reads were error-corrected and collapsed into unique sequences with a nearest-neighbor algorithm that merged closely related sequences to remove PCR and sequencing errors. Alignment of CDR3 sequences to IMGT reference sequences was used to assign V, D and J gene segments. For a sequence to be retained, at least a six-nucleotide match to both a V gene segment and a J gene segment was required. Rearrangements were classified as productive when the CDR3 lacked stop codons and remained in frame with V and J, and all other rearrangements were classified as non-productive. CDR3 was defined by IMGT convention, running from the second conserved V-encoded cysteine to the conserved J-encoded phenylalanine. Sequences without an unambiguous match to a single V gene segment were excluded from the earlier analysis of approximately 560 of the donors. An earlier analysis of 587 of the donors called V segments functional above 56.7% productive rearrangements and segregating when the between-donor standard deviation exceeded 5%. A statistical classification framework was developed to diagnose cytomegalovirus status using the catalog of TCR beta chain sequences. In a later analysis, TCR nucleotide sequences were compared against IMGT/GENE-DB human TR gene sequences so that V and J genes could be assigned. A later analysis assigned CDR3 sequences and most-parsimonious VDJ recombination scenarios with the TCRdist pipeline. In a later analysis, each TCR beta chain was defined by its CDR3 amino acid sequence together with its V-gene family, and reads lacking a unique V-gene family were excluded. A later analysis removed 550 to 700 highly shared, low-generation-probability nucleotide sequences to deal with suspected cross-contamination and a sequencing artifact. For each public chain, a later analysis derived a clonal expansion index from normalized ranks of inferred template counts within each repertoire. In a later analysis, generation probabilities were computed with a VDJ recombination model fitted to out-of-frame rearrangements, and the resulting probabilities were checked against IGoR. A later analysis scored TCR-TCR, TCR-HLA and TCR-CMV co-occurrence with hypergeometric tests, applying a repertoire-size bias correction to TCR pairs. A later analysis estimated false discovery rates by permuting HLA or CMV assignments 20 times. In a later analysis, co-occurring TCRs were grouped with DBSCAN, and TCRdist sequence similarity was added when clustering was performed within HLA-allele-positive subsets. Repertoires with fewer than 30,000 or more than 120,000 public chains were left out of co-occurrence clustering, as were about five repertoires with anomalous nucleotide sharing. TCRdb obtained this table from immuneACCESS and retained in-frame rearrangements with V and J assigned. These tables miss some clones; where compared with another copy, unresolved V genes account for less than half of the shortfall, and the remainder is unexplained. V and J calls and clone size are given by that table; D and trimming were obtained from the DNA. Here the sample has some 150,000 clones; around 80% occur a single time. The leading ten clones occupy under 3.5% of the sample.

The cohort was made up of hundreds of healthy bone marrow donors. Cohort members were all nominally healthy when sampled, although unrecorded immune exposures were likely present. The donor tested CMV seronegative, placing the donor among the 350 or so seronegative members of the cohort. A peripheral blood sample was collected from each donor, and TCR beta sequencing was performed on peripheral blood mononuclear cells. The Qiagen DNeasy Blood Extraction Kit was used to extract genomic DNA from the blood cell samples. The chain uses TRBV7-2 and TRBJ2-2; TRBD2 lines up with 8 middle nucleotides. Material: PBMCs. The TCR originated in a woman aged 30 to 39 in good health and CMV-seronegative. The CDR3 in this case is CASRLAGPNTGELFF. In nucleotide form, the sequence is TGTGCCAGCAGGTTAGCGGGGCCGAACACCGGGGAGCTGTTTTTT.